Following are 32 T cell receptor beta chains from one sample sequenced in a study of T cell clonality in common variable immunodeficiency. Notes on the study in general: Fewer deletions and N-nucleotide insertions were reportedly seen in common variable immunodeficiency TCR beta sequences.

For these TCRs, the target antigens are not known. Produced via immunoSEQ multiplex PCR; TCRdb's table is partial and in-frame only. The repertoire yields about 42,000 clones, none seen only once; the top ten contain around 5.8%. Input material: peripheral blood mononuclear cells. These receptors were collected from a human donor with common variable immunodeficiency.

This clone was recorded many times. The DNA ends 3 residues before the CDR3 does, and the rest of the CDR3 is filled in from the germline J gene. The genes are TRBV29-1 and TRBJ2-1; 10 bases fit TRBD2. The CDR3 totals 18 residues. Germline V gives CDR1 SQVTM, CDR2 ANQGSEA. With 2 bases clipped from V and 0 bases from J, the junction kept 10 bases outside the gene matches. CDR3 bases read: TGCAGCGTTGAATCCCCGGGACTAGCGCCCAGCTCCTACAATGAG. It yields the protein CSVESPGLAPSSYNE. The complete CDR3 reads CSVESPGLAPSSYNEQFF.

This clone was found many times. From the germline J gene comes the end of the CDR3, since the read stops 3 residues before it. V usage is TRBV2 and J usage is TRBJ2-1; the D gene is possibly TRBD1 (6 bases). From germline, CDR1 is SNHLY and CDR2 FYNNEI. Trimming cost V 4 bases and J 5 bases, with 15 bases left between them. CDR3 size: 15 residues. The part of the CDR3 DNA that was read is TGTGCCAGCAGTGTAGGACAGAGGGGTCACAATGAG. It specifies CASSVGQRGHNE. The entire CDR3 reads CASSVGQRGHNEQFF.

This clone was detected ten times or more. Incomplete CDR3 DNA: TGTGCCAGTACCACGGACAGTTTCAATCAGCCC. Translating it yields CASTTDSFNQP. The entire CDR3 reads CASTTDSFNQPQHF. This rearrangement joins TRBV19 to TRBJ1-5; maybe TRBD1 (6 bases). The read ends 3 residues early relative to the CDR3; the germline J gene fills the gap. Germline assignment: CDR1 LNHDA and CDR2 SQIVND (reference sequence). The germline V and J ends were trimmed by 7 bases and 3 bases, with 13 bases remaining between them. This CDR3 has 14 residues.

This clone came up many times. The CDR3 end is not reached by the read, which stops 3 residues before it; the germline J gene fills it in. This sequence joins TRBV6-2 or TRBV6-3 and TRBJ2-5; possibly TRBD1 for D (7 bases). The CDR3 sequence is 12 residues long. Per germline, CDR1 MNHEY and CDR2 SVGEGT. The germline V and J ends were trimmed by 6 bases and 7 bases, with 12 bases remaining between them. This chain's CDR3 is CASSTEGATQYF. CDR3 DNA (partial): TGTGCCAGCAGCACGGAGGGGGCGACC.

This clone was observed a few times. The CDR3 end is not reached by the read, which stops 3 residues before it; the germline J gene fills it in. This chain connects TRBV19 to TRBJ1-2; D gene unclear. The V gene lost 1 base and the J gene lost 4 bases, with 7 bases spanning the gap. CDR1 and CDR2 (germline): LNHDA, SQIVND (reference sequence). The length of the CDR3 is 13 residues. CDR3 DNA, as far as it was read: TGTGCCAGTAGTATAGGCACCGGCTATGGC. This gives the protein CASSIGTGYG. The whole CDR3 sequence reads CASSIGTGYGYTF. The complete variable domain, with remaining parts taken from reference TRBV19 and TRBJ1-2, reads DGGITQSPKYLFRKEGQNVTLSCEQNLNHDAMYWYRQDPGQGLRLIYYSQIVNDFQKGDIAEGYSVSREKKESFPLTVTSAQKNPTAFYLCASSIGTGYGYTFGSGTRLTVV.

This clone has more than one count but fewer than ten. The read comes to an end 3 residues before the CDR3 does, leaving the germline J gene to fill in the end. V and J are TRBV30 and TRBJ1-6, with D uncertain. The CDR3 totals 13 residues. Germline V CDR1 and CDR2: GTSNPN, SVGIG (reference sequence). V was cut by 3 bases and J by 5 bases, with 8 bases left in between. The CDR3 DNA, read in part, is TGTGCCTGGAGCATTCCTAATAATTCACCC. Its protein is CAWSIPNNSP. The entire CDR3 protein reads CAWSIPNNSPLHF. Using reference TRBV30 and TRBJ1-6 for the parts outside the CDR3, the full variable domain is SQTIHQWPATLVQPVGSPLSLECTVEGTSNPNLYWYRQAAGRGLQLLFYSVGIGQISSEVPQNLSASRPQDRQFILSSKKLLLSDSGFYLCAWSIPNNSPLHFGNGTRLTVT.

This clone was counted ten times or more. The read halts 3 residues ahead of the CDR3 end, with the missing end drawn from the germline J gene. This sequence joins TRBV2 and TRBJ1-5, with D unresolved. Germline values: CDR1 SNHLY, CDR2 FYNNEI. CDR3 size: 17 residues. The germline V and J ends were trimmed by 5 bases and 0 bases, with 17 bases remaining between them. CDR3 DNA (partial): TGTGCCAGCAGTCTTAAGGGCCAGGAACTTAGCAATCAGCCC. Protein: CASSLKGQELSNQP. The whole CDR3 protein reads CASSLKGQELSNQPQHF.

This clone appeared a few times. The CDR3 end is not reached by the read, which stops 3 residues before it; the germline J gene fills it in. This chain uses TRBV2 with TRBJ1-3; TRBD1 matches 10 bases. The CDR3 runs 15 residues. J was trimmed by 4 bases and V by 5 bases; bases with no gene match: 5. CDR1 is SNHLY, CDR2 FYNNEI, per germline. The sequenced part of the CDR3 DNA is TGTGCCAGCAGTCACGGACAGGGGGGAGGAAACACC. Its protein is CASSHGQGGGNT. The full-length CDR3 reads as CASSHGQGGGNTIYF.

This clone was detected ten times or more. Sequencing ends 3 residues short of the CDR3 end; the germline J gene provides the rest. The V and J genes are TRBV19 and TRBJ2-7; 9 positions match TRBD1. Per germline, CDR1 LNHDA and CDR2 SQIVND (reference sequence). Germline trimming cut 5 bases from V and 0 bases from J; bases unmatched to any gene: 5. CDR3 size: 15 residues. The CDR3 spells CASSARDRASYEQYF. CDR3 DNA (partial): TGTGCCAGTAGTGCTCGGGACAGGGCCTCCTACGAG. Looking up the rest from reference TRBV19 and TRBJ2-7 gives the full variable domain: DGGITQSPKYLFRKEGQNVTLSCEQNLNHDAMYWYRQDPGQGLRLIYYSQIVNDFQKGDIAEGYSVSREKKESFPLTVTSAQKNPTAFYLCASSARDRASYEQYFGPGTRLTVT.

About this clone: The read gets to within 3 residues of the CDR3 end, and the germline J gene fills in the rest. V usage is TRBV7-9 and J usage is TRBJ1-3; maybe TRBD1 (5 bases). V was clipped by 6 bases and J by 0 bases, with 12 bases between them. The CDR3 has 15 amino acids. Germline V CDR1 and CDR2: SEHNR, FQNEAQ (reference sequence). CDR3 region: CASSPTACSGNTIYF. The CDR3 DNA, read in part, is TGTGCCAGCAGTCCGACAGCTTGCTCTGGAAACACC.

Regarding this clone: Read coverage stops 3 residues before the CDR3 terminus; the germline J gene supplies the remainder. The chain joins TRBV5-1 to TRBJ1-2; TRBD1 aligns across 8 bases. Germline V gene sequence: CDR1 SGHRS, CDR2 YFSETQ. With V trimmed by 6 bases and J by 5 bases, 12 bases remained unmatched. This CDR3 spans 15 amino acids. The CDR3 bases that were read are TGCGCCAGCACCCCAAATCGACAGGGGAAGTATGGC. Amino acid sequence: CASTPNRQGKYG. From start to end, the CDR3 is CASTPNRQGKYGYTF.

Notes on this clone: The CDR3 goes on 3 residues after the read ends, and that part is filled in from the germline J gene. V is TRBV7-9 and J is TRBJ1-3; weak D call: TRBD1 (6 bases). Germline lookup yields CDR1 SEHNR and CDR2 FQNEAQ (reference sequence). There are 12 residues in the CDR3. The V end was cut by 5 bases, the J end by 7 bases, with 9 bases between. CDR3 in amino acids: CASSPQGNTIYF. CDR3 bases read: TGTGCCAGCAGCCCCCAGGGGAACACC.

As for this clone: The CDR3 end lies 3 residues beyond the end of the read and is filled in from the germline J gene. The chain uses TRBV19 and TRBJ2-3; maybe TRBD1 (5 bases). The CDR3 has 15 amino acids. Germline V gene lookup returns CDR1 LNHDA and CDR2 SQIVND (reference sequence). The V end was cut by 4 bases, the J end by 0 bases, with 11 bases between. The sequenced part of the CDR3 DNA is TGTGCCAGTAGTAAGGCAGGGCATAGCACAGATACG. This sequence encodes CASSKAGHSTDT. The whole CDR3 sequence is CASSKAGHSTDTQYF.

This clone came up a few times. The sequenced fragment ends 3 residues before the CDR3 boundary, so the rest is inferred from the germline J gene. V gene TRBV18 combines with J gene TRBJ1-2, with D possibly matching TRBD1 (5 bases). The CDR3 spans 13 residues. Germline CDR1 reads KGHSH; CDR2 reads LQKENI. The V end lost 5 bases, the J end lost 6 bases, and 13 bases lay between the germline ends. CDR3 protein: CASSSGGRDGYTF. The CDR3 bases that were read are TGTGCCAGCTCATCCGGGGGGAGGGATGGC.

This clone was counted between two and nine times. The read is 3 residues too short to cover the CDR3 end, so that end is filled in from the germline J gene. The V call is TRBV19, the J call TRBJ1-6; a weak D match, TRBD1 (5 bases). This CDR3 is 16 amino acids long. From germline, CDR1 is LNHDA and CDR2 SQIVND (reference sequence). V lost 4 bases and J lost 7, with 17 bases in between. CDR3 residues: CASSTRDGGSNSPLHF. The part of the CDR3 DNA that was read is TGTGCCAGTAGTACACGAGACGGGGGATCAAATTCACCC. Looking up the rest from reference TRBV19 and TRBJ1-6 gives the full variable domain: DGGITQSPKYLFRKEGQNVTLSCEQNLNHDAMYWYRQDPGQGLRLIYYSQIVNDFQKGDIAEGYSVSREKKESFPLTVTSAQKNPTAFYLCASSTRDGGSNSPLHFGNGTRLTVT.

This clone has more than one count but fewer than ten. The read ends 3 residues shy of where the CDR3 ends; the end is completed using the germline J gene. The rearrangement joins TRBV18 to TRBJ2-2; 9 bases align to TRBD1. Trimming cost V 7 bases and J 2 bases; bases outside gene matches: 5. CDR3 size: 15 residues. Germline V gives CDR1 KGHSH, CDR2 LQKENI. CDR3 region: CASYVTGGNTGELFF. The CDR3 bases that were read are TGTGCCAGCTACGTGACAGGGGGAAACACCGGGGAG.

This clone was seen a few times. The observed sequence ends 3 residues before the CDR3 terminus, with the missing tail filled in from the germline J gene. The rearrangement uses TRBV2 and TRBJ2-1; D is ambiguous. Germline assignment: CDR1 SNHLY and CDR2 FYNNEI. The CDR3 extends over 15 amino acids. The germline V and J ends were trimmed by 5 bases and 6 bases, with 17 bases remaining between them. The part of the CDR3 DNA that was read is TGTGCCAGCAGTCGGCCCTTAGGCGGCGCCAATGAG. Protein sequence: CASSRPLGGANE. The full CDR3 is CASSRPLGGANEQFF.

The table lists this clone with many counts. The read stops 3 residues short of the end of the CDR3; the missing end is completed from the germline J gene. The genes are TRBV19 and TRBJ2-3, with 7 bases fitting TRBD2. Losses at the gene ends were 1 base for V and 8 bases for J; bases not matched to a gene: 9. Germline values: CDR1 LNHDA, CDR2 SQIVND (reference sequence). CDR3 length: 15 residues. CDR3: CASSIGLAVLGTQYF. CDR3 DNA, as far as it was read: TGTGCCAGTAGTATAGGCCTAGCGGTCCTAGGTACG.

This clone has at least ten counts. The missing CDR3 end, 3 residues past where the read stops, is filled in from the germline J gene. This chain connects TRBV5-1 to TRBJ2-7; 7 bases map to TRBD1. CDR1 and CDR2 (germline): SGHRS, YFSETQ. The CDR3 consists of 13 residues. The ends lost 4 bases at V and 3 bases at J; junction bases unmatched: 4. Incomplete CDR3 DNA: TGCGCCAGCAGCAGGGGACAGTTCTACGAG. This codes for CASSRGQFYE. The whole CDR3 protein reads CASSRGQFYEQYF.

Note on this clone: Coverage ceases 3 residues before the CDR3 finishes, and the germline J gene fills in the end. V usage is TRBV6-2 or TRBV6-3 and J usage is TRBJ2-7; D is uncertain. Trimming removed 8 bases at V and 4 bases at J, with 12 bases between. From germline, CDR1 is MNHEY and CDR2 SVGEGT. The CDR3 contains 12 residues. The part of the CDR3 DNA that was read is TGTGCCAGCCGCAACGGTTTTTACGAG. Translation gives CASRNGFYE. The whole CDR3 protein reads CASRNGFYEQYF.

This clone was counted between two and nine times. The CDR3 goes on 3 residues after the read ends, and that part is filled in from the germline J gene. This chain uses TRBV7-2 with TRBJ1-3; D not certain. Germline CDR1 reads SGHTA; CDR2 reads FQGNSA. Trimming took off 5 bases at V and 4 bases at J, with 9 bases between the two ends. CDR3 length equals 13 residues. Incomplete CDR3 DNA: TGTGCCAGCAGCGCCGACTCGGGAAACACC. Encoded protein: CASSADSGNT. The entire CDR3 protein reads CASSADSGNTIYF.

This clone was seen only a few times. The read falls 3 residues short of the CDR3 end, and the missing part is taken from the germline J gene. The chain employs TRBV5-1 and TRBJ2-5; possible D gene TRBD1, 6 bases. The germline V gene encodes CDR1 SGHRS and CDR2 YFSETQ. Trimming shortened V by 0 bases and J by 1 base, and 13 bases separated the two germline ends. This CDR3 region has 16 residues. The DNA read from the CDR3 is TGCGCCAGCAGCTTGGGGGTGTGGGACACCCAAGAGACC. This sequence encodes CASSLGVWDTQET. The entire CDR3 reads CASSLGVWDTQETQYF.

On this clone itself: The read ends 3 residues shy of where the CDR3 ends; the end is completed using the germline J gene. The J gene is TRBJ2-3, the V gene TRBV2; 16 bases match TRBD2. Germline lookup yields CDR1 SNHLY and CDR2 FYNNEI. The CDR3 is 17 amino acids. With 6 bases clipped from V and 4 bases from J, the junction kept 7 bases outside the gene matches. The part of the CDR3 DNA that was read is TGTGCCAGCAGCCCCCCGGGACTAGCGGGGGGGCCAGATACG. Protein: CASSPPGLAGGPDT. The whole CDR3 protein reads CASSPPGLAGGPDTQYF. Complete variable domain (other parts from reference TRBV2 and TRBJ2-3): EPEVTQTPSHQVTQMGQEVILRCVPISNHLYFYWYRQILGQKVEFLVSFYNNEISEKSEIFDDQFSVERPDGSNFTLKIRSTKLEDSAMYFCASSPPGLAGGPDTQYFGPGTRLTVL.

With regard to this clone: The read ends 3 residues shy of where the CDR3 ends; the end is completed using the germline J gene. The genes are TRBV20-1 and TRBJ2-7, with D tentatively TRBD1 (6 bases). The CDR3 is made up of 14 amino acids. Trimming shortened V by 5 bases and J by 2 bases, and 16 bases separated the two germline ends. Germline V gives CDR1 DFQATT, CDR2 SNEGSKA (reference sequence). This chain's CDR3 is CSASGGRGTYEQYF. The DNA read from the CDR3 is TGCAGTGCTTCTGGGGGCAGGGGAACCTACGAG.

This clone was counted a few times. The DNA ends 3 residues before the CDR3 does, and the rest of the CDR3 is filled in from the germline J gene. The gene calls are TRBV19 and TRBJ2-3; 10 bases map to TRBD2. CDR1 is LNHDA and CDR2 is SQIVND in the germline V gene (reference sequence). This CDR3 region has 17 residues. V lost 4 bases, J lost 2 bases, and 9 bases stayed unmatched. The sequenced CDR3 bases are TGTGCCAGTAGTACGATTCCTAGCGGGGGTAACACAGATACG. It encodes CASSTIPSGGNTDT. The full CDR3 is CASSTIPSGGNTDTQYF. The complete variable domain, with remaining parts taken from reference TRBV19 and TRBJ2-3, reads DGGITQSPKYLFRKEGQNVTLSCEQNLNHDAMYWYRQDPGQGLRLIYYSQIVNDFQKGDIAEGYSVSREKKESFPLTVTSAQKNPTAFYLCASSTIPSGGNTDTQYFGPGTRLTVL.

This clone came up a few times. Read coverage stops 3 residues before the CDR3 terminus; the germline J gene supplies the remainder. The chain has TRBV7-2 and TRBJ1-1; D is possibly TRBD1 (6 bases). Germline lookup yields CDR1 SGHTA and CDR2 FQGNSA. The CDR3 loop spans 13 amino acids. Trimming took off 5 bases at V and 5 bases at J, with 12 bases between the two ends. The CDR3 region is CASSPRGETEAFF. CDR3 DNA, as far as it was read: TGTGCCAGCAGCCCCAGGGGTGAGACTGAA.

Concerning this clone: With the read ending 3 residues before the CDR3 end, the germline J gene is used to fill in that end. The gene calls are TRBV18 and TRBJ2-7; weak D call: TRBD1 (6 bases). The length of the CDR3 is 15 residues. CDR1 and CDR2 from the germline V gene are KGHSH and LQKENI. The V end lost 3 bases, the J end lost 2 bases, and 14 bases lay between the germline ends. This CDR3 is CASSPYLGQTYEQYF. The sequenced CDR3 bases are TGTGCCAGCTCACCCTATCTGGGACAAACCTACGAG.

This clone was found a few times. Incomplete CDR3 DNA: TGTGCCAGCTCACGGACAGGACCTAATGAAAAA. The encoded protein is CASSRTGPNEK. The entire CDR3 protein is CASSRTGPNEKLFF. The V and J genes are TRBV18 and TRBJ1-4, with 7 bases identical to TRBD1. Sequencing ends 3 residues short of the CDR3 end; the germline J gene provides the rest. The CDR3 sequence is 14 residues long. With 4 bases clipped from V and 3 bases from J, the junction kept 2 bases outside the gene matches. Per germline, CDR1 KGHSH and CDR2 LQKENI.

This clone was counted only a few times. CDR3 residues: CASSPVVGPGEQYF. The CDR3 bases that were read are TGCGCCAGCAGCCCCGTAGTGGGGCCTGGCGAG. The chain uses TRBV5-1 and TRBJ2-7, with TRBD1 as a possible D gene (5 bases). The read comes to an end 3 residues before the CDR3 does, leaving the germline J gene to fill in the end. CDR3 size: 14 residues. Looked up from germline, CDR1 is SGHRS and CDR2 is YFSETQ. V dropped 4 bases and J dropped 6 bases, with 17 bases sitting between them.

On this clone: The read terminates 3 residues ahead of where the CDR3 ends, so the germline J gene completes it. The chain links TRBV7-3 to TRBJ2-3; D ambiguous. The CDR3 is made up of 13 amino acids. V was clipped by 4 bases and J by 7 bases, with 12 bases between them. Per germline, CDR1 SGHTA and CDR2 FQGTGA. Partial CDR3 DNA: TGTGCCAGCAGCTCCAACTCGGTAAATACG. This gives the protein CASSSNSVNT. The whole CDR3 protein is CASSSNSVNTQYF.

This clone was found many times. CDR3 DNA, as far as it was read: TGTGCCAGCAGACGACAGGGGTGGGCTGAA. Protein sequence: CASRRQGWAE. In full, the CDR3 is CASRRQGWAEAFF. J is TRBJ1-1 and V is TRBV7-2; 8 bases agree with TRBD1. The read finishes 3 residues shy of the CDR3 end, and the germline J gene is used to complete it. V dropped 6 bases and J dropped 6; count of bases not matched to a gene: 6. The germline CDR1 and CDR2 sequences are SGHTA and FQGNSA. This CDR3 has 13 residues.

This clone has a count of ten or more. The read ends 3 residues early relative to the CDR3; the germline J gene fills the gap. This chain connects TRBV29-1 to TRBJ2-7; 10 nucleotides agree with TRBD1. CDR1 is SQVTM, CDR2 ANQGSEA, per germline. The V segment lost 6 bases and the J segment 5 bases; nucleotides outside the gene matches: 13. The CDR3 consists of 15 residues. The CDR3 DNA, read in part, is TGCAGCGTAGGTAGGACAGGGGGTTCGTTCCACGAG. Its protein product is CSVGRTGGSFHE. The entire CDR3 protein reads CSVGRTGGSFHEQYF.